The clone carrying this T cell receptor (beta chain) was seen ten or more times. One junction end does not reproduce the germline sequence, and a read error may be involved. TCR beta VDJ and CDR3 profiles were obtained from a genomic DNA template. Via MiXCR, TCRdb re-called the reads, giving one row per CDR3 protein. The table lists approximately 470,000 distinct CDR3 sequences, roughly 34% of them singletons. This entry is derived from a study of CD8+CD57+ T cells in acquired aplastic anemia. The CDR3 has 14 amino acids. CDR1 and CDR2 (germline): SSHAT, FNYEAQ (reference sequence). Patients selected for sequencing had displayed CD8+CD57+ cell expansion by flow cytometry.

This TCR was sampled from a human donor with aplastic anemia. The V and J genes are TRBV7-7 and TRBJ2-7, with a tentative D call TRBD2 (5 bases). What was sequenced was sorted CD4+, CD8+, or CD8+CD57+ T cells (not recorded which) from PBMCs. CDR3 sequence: CASSLEAESYEQYF. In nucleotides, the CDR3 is TGTGCTAGCAGCTTGGAGGCTGAATCCTACGAGCAGTACTTC.